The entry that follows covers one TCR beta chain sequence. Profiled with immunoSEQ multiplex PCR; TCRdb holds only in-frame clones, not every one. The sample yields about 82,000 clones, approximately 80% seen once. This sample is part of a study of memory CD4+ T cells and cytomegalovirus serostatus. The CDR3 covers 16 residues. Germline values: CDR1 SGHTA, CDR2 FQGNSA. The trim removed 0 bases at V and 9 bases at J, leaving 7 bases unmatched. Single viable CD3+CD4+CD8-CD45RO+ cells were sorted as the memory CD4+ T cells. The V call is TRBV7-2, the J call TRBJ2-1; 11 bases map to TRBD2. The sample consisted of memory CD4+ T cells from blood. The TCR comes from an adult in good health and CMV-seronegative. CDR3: CASSLASGGGGGEQFF. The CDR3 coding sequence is TGTGCCAGCAGCTTAGCTAGCGGGGGGGGAGGTGGTGAGCAGTTCTTC.